These 12 T cell receptor beta chains originate from one sample sequenced in a study of blood T cells in healthy people across ages. With a J-beta primer mix and a sample-barcoded 5' primer, a second PCR ran about 6 to 11 cycles. TCRdb re-called the 5' RACE reads through MiXCR, storing one row per CDR3 protein. Here the sample spans a few hundred thousand distinct CDR3 sequences, 25% to 30% being singletons. The sequencing sample was made of blood. The receptors were gathered from a woman aged 70-85 years in good health.

In this sample, this clonotype turned up many times. The chain links TRBV5-1 to TRBJ2-7; 7 nucleotides align to TRBD1. The V gene's germline CDR1 is SGHRS and CDR2 YFSETQ. Trimming took 2 bases from V and 5 from J; bases not matched to a gene: 1. This CDR3 is 12 amino acids long. DNA for the CDR3: TGCGCCAGCAGCTTAACAGGGGACGAGCAGTACTTC. Encoded protein: CASSLTGDEQYF.

The sample holds a few counts of this clonotype. V and J are TRBV7-2 and TRBJ2-5; 7 bases line up with TRBD2. Germline V gene lookup returns CDR1 SGHTA and CDR2 FQGNSA. Unmatched junction bases numbered 4, after V lost 4 bases and J lost 2 bases. The CDR3 runs 14 residues. The CDR3 sequence is CASSWGGDQETQYF. The CDR3 nucleotides read TGTGCCAGCAGCTGGGGGGGGGATCAAGAGACCCAGTACTTC.

The chain carries TRBV6-2 or TRBV6-3 and TRBJ2-1; 11 nucleotides align to TRBD2. Trimming cost V 0 bases and J 5 bases; bases outside gene matches: 3. CDR3 length: 16 amino acids. CDR1 is MNHEY, CDR2 SVGEGT, per germline. This chain's CDR3 is CASSYSLAGAHNEQFF. The CDR3 DNA reads as TGTGCCAGCAGTTACTCACTAGCGGGGGCTCACAATGAGCAGTTCTTC.

The chain links TRBV11-3 to TRBJ2-5; D ambiguous. The last part of the DNA fits TRBJ2-1 better; the J call may be wrong. The CDR3 has 15 amino acids. Per the germline V gene, CDR1 is SGHNT and CDR2 is YENEEA. CDR3 sequence reads: CASSPQANPLNEQFF. The CDR3 DNA sequence: TGTGCCAGCAGCCCTCAGGCGAATCCCCTCAATGAGCAGTTCTTC.

The table lists this clonotype with a few counts. The J gene is TRBJ1-1, the V gene TRBV9, with TRBD1 matching over 7 bases. This CDR3 is 15 amino acids long. Germline values: CDR1 SGDLS, CDR2 YYNGEE. Trimming took 6 bases from V and 1 from J; bases not matched to a gene: 9. Here the CDR3 DNA reads TGTGCCAGCACCCGAGCGGGACAGCCGAACACTGAAGCTTTCTTT. This gives the protein CASTRAGQPNTEAFF.

The chain carries TRBV7-2 and TRBJ2-1; 8 bases match TRBD1. Germline V lookup: CDR1 SGHTA, CDR2 FQGNSA. With 8 bases clipped from V and 10 bases from J, the junction kept 1 base outside the gene matches. The CDR3 loop spans 10 amino acids. The CDR3 here is CASGDREQFF. As DNA, the CDR3 is TGTGCCAGCGGGGACAGGGAGCAGTTCTTC.

About this clonotype itself: Germline and junction disagree at one end, which may indicate a read error. The chain combines TRBV6-5 with TRBJ2-7; 8 nucleotides align to TRBD2. The CDR3 totals 14 residues. Germline V CDR1 and CDR2: MNHEY, SVGAGI. The CDR3 DNA reads TGTGCCAGCAGATCCTTAGGACTAGCTCAGGAGCTGTACTTC. It translates to CASRSLGLAQELYF.

The chain couples TRBV20-1 to TRBJ2-3; unclear D gene. The CDR3 has 13 residues. Germline V gene lookup returns CDR1 DFQATT and CDR2 SNEGSKA (reference sequence). Trimming cost V 3 bases and J 2 bases, with 9 bases left between them. The CDR3 spells CSASPIHTDTQYF. The CDR3 DNA reads as TGCAGTGCTAGCCCGATTCACACAGATACGCAGTATTTT.

The rearrangement links TRBV6-5 to TRBJ2-2, with 9 bases fitting TRBD2. J gave up 8 bases and V 0 bases, and 10 bases lay outside the gene matches. The CDR3 has 17 amino acids. Germline CDR1 reads MNHEY; CDR2 reads SVGAGI. The CDR3 region has the DNA TGTGCCAGCAGTTACTCGGGACTGAGCGGGGGGTCGGGGGAGCTGTTTTTT. Encoded protein: CASSYSGLSGGSGELFF.

This chain links TRBV27 with TRBJ1-2; no definite D call. V was trimmed by 5 bases and J by 4 bases, leaving 17 bases between them. From germline, CDR1 is MNHEY and CDR2 SMNVEV (reference sequence). CDR3 length equals 15 residues. CDR3 nucleotides: TGTGCCAGCAGTCCCCGAGGAAGCAACGTCTATGGCTACACCTTC. Translating gives CASSPRGSNVYGYTF.

The V gene is TRBV5-1, the J gene TRBJ2-7, with 7 bases that match TRBD1. The V gene's germline CDR1 is SGHRS and CDR2 YFSETQ. V lost 1 base, J lost 4 bases, and 5 bases stayed unmatched. The CDR3 is 14 amino acids. The CDR3 here is CASSLTGDGYEQYF. For the CDR3, the DNA is TGCGCCAGCAGCTTGACAGGGGACGGGTACGAGCAGTACTTC.

V gene TRBV7-9 combines with J gene TRBJ1-2; D is unresolved. Germline V lookup: CDR1 SEHNR, CDR2 FQNEAQ (reference sequence). V was shortened by 2 bases and J by 4 bases, with 8 bases between the two germline ends. This CDR3 is built from 13 residues. The CDR3 is CASSLSIGYGYTF. The CDR3 coding sequence is TGTGCCAGCAGCTTATCAATCGGCTATGGCTACACCTTC.